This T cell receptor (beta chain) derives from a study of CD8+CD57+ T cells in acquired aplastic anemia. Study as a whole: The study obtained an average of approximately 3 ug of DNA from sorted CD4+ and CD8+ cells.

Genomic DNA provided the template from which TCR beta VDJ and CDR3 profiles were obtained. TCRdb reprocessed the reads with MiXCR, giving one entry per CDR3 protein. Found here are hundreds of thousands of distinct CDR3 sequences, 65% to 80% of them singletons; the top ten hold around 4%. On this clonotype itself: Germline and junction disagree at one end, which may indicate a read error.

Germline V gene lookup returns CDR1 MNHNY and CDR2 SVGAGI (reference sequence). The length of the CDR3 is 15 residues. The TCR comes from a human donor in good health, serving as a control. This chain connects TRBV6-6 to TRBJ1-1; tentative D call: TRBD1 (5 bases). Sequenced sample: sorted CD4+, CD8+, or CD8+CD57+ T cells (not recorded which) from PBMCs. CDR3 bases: TGTGCCAGCAGGTACTCGACAGCTCGGAACACTGAAGCTTTCTTT. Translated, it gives CASRYSTARNTEAFF.